The 23 T cell receptor beta chains reported below all come from one sample, sequenced in a study of response to subunit inactivated influenza vaccine. Each CDR3 protein is one row after TCRdb ran MiXCR on the RT-PCR reads. The sample contains approximately 300,000 distinct CDR3 sequences, about 20% of which appear only once. The material was PBMCs from blood, obtained approximately 22 months after vaccination. Receptors originate from a man in his fifties or sixties who received an inactivated influenza vaccine.

The chain carries TRBV5-6 and TRBJ2-7, with TRBD1 identical over 7 bases. This CDR3 is built from 14 residues. V shed 4 bases and J 2 bases; nucleotides not matched to a gene: 6. Germline V gene sequence: CDR1 SGHDT, CDR2 YYEEEE. The CDR3 loop is CASSARQGAYEQYF. For the CDR3, the DNA is TGTGCCAGCAGCGCCCGACAGGGAGCCTACGAGCAGTACTTC. Combining the CDR3 with reference TRBV5-6 and TRBJ2-7 gives the whole variable domain DAGVTQSPTHLIKTRGQQVTLRCSPKSGHDTVSWYQQALGQGPQFIFQYYEEEERQRGNFPDRFSGHQFPNYSSELNVNALLLGDSALYLCASSARQGAYEQYFGPGTRLTVT.

This clonotype was seen a few times. V and J are TRBV18 and TRBJ2-7, with D possibly being TRBD2 (6 bases). Trimming cost V 7 bases and J 3 bases, with 19 bases left between them. Germline V gives CDR1 KGHSH, CDR2 LQKENI. This CDR3 region has 15 residues. CDR3 bases: TGTGCCAGCTTACCGACGGGACGGAGGGTCTACGAGCAGTACTTC. It codes for CASLPTGRRVYEQYF.

J is TRBJ1-6 and V is TRBV11-2; maybe TRBD1 (5 bases). Germline lookup yields CDR1 SGHAT and CDR2 FQNNGV. V lost 5 bases and J 5 bases, leaving 13 bases between the germline ends. The CDR3 consists of 15 residues. The DNA for the CDR3 is TGTGCCAGCAGCCAAAGTACAGGAAATAATTCACCCCTCCACTTT. Its translation: CASSQSTGNNSPLHF.

This chain links TRBV7-2 with TRBJ2-5; the match to TRBD1 covers 7 bases. V lost 5 bases to trimming and J lost 5 bases; unmatched junction nucleotides: 11. Germline V gives CDR1 SGHTA, CDR2 FQGNSA. The CDR3 contains 15 residues. The CDR3 DNA follows: TGTGCCAGCAGCCTACCGACAGGGCTTAGGGAGACCCAGTACTTC. As protein: CASSLPTGLRETQYF.

This clonotype was seen repeatedly, ten times or more. V is TRBV5-1 and J is TRBJ1-2, with 8 bases matching TRBD1. CDR1 and CDR2 from the germline V gene are SGHRS and YFSETQ. Trimming at V came to 4 bases and at J to 2 bases, leaving 7 bases not matched to a gene. CDR3 length: 15 residues. This chain's CDR3 is CASSLSGGNNYGYTF. The CDR3 nucleotides read TGCGCCAGCAGCCTATCAGGGGGCAACAACTATGGCTACACCTTC.

The chain employs TRBV7-8 and TRBJ1-5; 9 nucleotides align to TRBD1. Germline V lookup: CDR1 SGHVS, CDR2 FQNEAQ. V lost 3 bases and J lost 6; bases outside the gene matches: 9. The CDR3 has 16 residues. The chain's CDR3 is CASSFAGTGSGQPQHF. Here the CDR3 DNA reads TGTGCCAGCAGCTTCGCCGGGACAGGGTCAGGTCAGCCCCAGCATTTT.

This clonotype was seen many times. The V call is TRBV12-3 or TRBV12-4, the J call TRBJ1-2, with D uncertain. This CDR3 has 14 amino acids. V lost 6 bases and J 7 bases, leaving 18 bases between the germline ends. The CDR3 bases are TGTGCCAGCAGCCAGGACGGTGGGTCTCCTGGCTACACCTTC. Amino acid sequence: CASSQDGGSPGYTF.

The chain is built from TRBV4-1 and TRBJ1-1, with no clear D. Trimming cost V 2 bases and J 6 bases, with 13 bases left between them. Germline CDR1 and CDR2: MGHRA and YSYEKL. The CDR3 runs 14 residues. CDR3 amino acids: CASSQRRDRSEAFF. The CDR3, as DNA: TGCGCCAGCAGCCAAAGACGGGATCGGTCTGAAGCTTTCTTT.

CDR3 bases: TGTGCCAGCAGTTTAGGGGCGGGACAGGGTGGAGAGACCCAGTACTTC. This encodes CASSLGAGQGGETQYF. The chain is built from TRBV12-3 or TRBV12-4 and TRBJ2-5, with 9 bases lining up with TRBD1. This CDR3 comprises 16 residues. V was pared by 1 base and J by 4 bases, with 7 bases of the junction left unmatched.

The chain carries TRBV7-2 and TRBJ1-2; a weak D match, TRBD1 (5 bases). With 4 bases removed from V and 2 bases from J, the gap between germline ends came to 11 bases. CDR3 length equals 14 residues. Germline CDR1 reads SGHTA; CDR2 reads FQGNSA. The CDR3 coding sequence is TGTGCCAGCAGCTCCCGGGGGGGGAACTATGGCTACACCTTC. Protein product: CASSSRGGNYGYTF.

The rearrangement links TRBV18 to TRBJ1-1; TRBD1 is a possible D gene (6 bases). This CDR3 has 15 amino acids. V was clipped by 2 bases and J by 3 bases, with 13 bases between them. CDR1 is KGHSH and CDR2 is LQKENI in the germline V gene. The CDR3 region has the DNA TGTGCCAGCTCACCATATCACAGGGTTGACACTGAAGCTTTCTTT. Its translation: CASSPYHRVDTEAFF.

This clonotype was detected a few times. The rearrangement links TRBV7-9 to TRBJ2-5, with D perhaps TRBD1 (6 bases). Trimming left V 4 bases short and J 3 bases short, with 12 bases between. The V gene's germline CDR1 is SEHNR and CDR2 FQNEAQ (reference sequence). This CDR3 region has 14 residues. CDR3: CASSSGRTEETQYF. CDR3 coding DNA: TGTGCCAGCAGCTCAGGTCGGACAGAAGAGACCCAGTACTTC.

The chain carries TRBV28 and TRBJ2-7; possibly TRBD2 for D (6 bases). CDR3 length: 17 amino acids. The germline CDR1 and CDR2 sequences are MDHEN and SYDVKM. V was cut by 6 bases and J by 0 bases, with 21 bases left in between. The CDR3 nucleotides read TGTGCCAGCAGGGCTCCCCCAGCGGGTAACAGCTCCTACGAGCAGTACTTC. Translating gives CASRAPPAGNSSYEQYF.

This clonotype has just a few counts. The chain employs TRBV7-8 and TRBJ1-1; possible D gene TRBD1, 5 bases. The germline V gene encodes CDR1 SGHVS and CDR2 FQNEAQ. V was trimmed by 1 base and J by 0 bases, leaving 9 bases between them. The CDR3 totals 15 residues. The CDR3 protein is CASSLGGKLNTEAFF. The CDR3 DNA follows: TGTGCCAGCAGCTTAGGGGGGAAATTGAACACTGAAGCTTTCTTT.

The chain uses TRBV7-2 and TRBJ2-7, with 7 bases matching TRBD2. V lost 3 bases and J lost 3; bases outside the gene matches: 2. The CDR3 totals 13 residues. Germline assignment: CDR1 SGHTA and CDR2 FQGNSA. The CDR3 spells CASSFGGFYEQYF. CDR3 sequence (DNA): TGTGCCAGCAGCTTCGGGGGGTTCTACGAGCAGTACTTC. The complete variable domain, with remaining parts taken from reference TRBV7-2 and TRBJ2-7, reads GAGVSQSPSNKVTEKGKDVELRCDPISGHTALYWYRQSLGQGLEFLIYFQGNSAPDKSGLPSDRFSAERTGGSVSTLTIQRTQQEDSAVYLCASSFGGFYEQYFGPGTRLTVT.

This clonotype was seen just once. The chain links TRBV15 to TRBJ1-2, with D possibly TRBD1 on 5 matching bases. In germline, CDR1 is LNHNV, CDR2 YYDKDF (reference sequence). CDR3 size: 12 residues. V lost 3 bases, J lost 8 bases, and 10 bases lay in between. The CDR3 reads CATSSPWGGYTF. The DNA of the CDR3 is TGTGCCACCAGCAGTCCCTGGGGGGGCTACACCTTC.

This clonotype has only a few counts. The chain recombines TRBV4-2 with TRBJ1-1; unclear D gene. Trimming stripped 3 bases from V and 1 base from J, with 12 bases between. Germline V gene sequence: CDR1 LGHNA, CDR2 YNFKEQ. CDR3 size: 15 residues. The CDR3 DNA reads TGTGCCAGCAGCCAGGTGGGCGGGCAGAACACTGAAGCTTTCTTT. Amino acid sequence: CASSQVGGQNTEAFF.

The chain employs TRBV5-1 and TRBJ1-1; D gene unclear. Trimming took off 3 bases at V and 0 bases at J, with 9 bases between the two ends. Germline-derived CDR1 and CDR2 are SGHRS and YFSETQ. The CDR3 runs to 14 residues. Here the CDR3 DNA reads TGCGCCAGCAGCTCCGGGCTGATGAACACTGAAGCTTTCTTT. Translated: CASSSGLMNTEAFF.

The genes are TRBV2 and TRBJ1-5; 10 bases match TRBD1. V was clipped by 8 bases and J by 6 bases; unmatched bases: 7. The CDR3 is 14 residues long. The V gene's germline CDR1 is SNHLY and CDR2 FYNNEI. The CDR3 sequence is CASRGTGDTQPQHF. Written as DNA, the CDR3 is TGTGCCAGCCGCGGGACAGGGGATACTCAGCCCCAGCATTTT.

There are a few counts of this clonotype. The chain couples TRBV29-1 to TRBJ1-1; D gene unclear. Germline values: CDR1 SQVTM, CDR2 ANQGSEA. V was trimmed by 5 bases and J by 5 bases, leaving 6 bases between them. This CDR3 contains 10 residues. DNA for the CDR3: TGCAGCGTTAAGTGGACTGAAGCTTTCTTT. Residues: CSVKWTEAFF.

The sample holds many counts of this clonotype. The chain couples TRBV20-1 to TRBJ1-5, with D tentatively TRBD1 (6 bases). With 1 base removed from V and 4 bases from J, the gap between germline ends came to 17 bases. Germline assignment: CDR1 DFQATT and CDR2 SNEGSKA (reference sequence). The CDR3 is made up of 16 amino acids. The CDR3 here is CSARAPNRDRNQPQHF. CDR3 nucleotide sequence: TGCAGTGCTAGAGCCCCGAACAGGGACCGGAATCAGCCCCAGCATTTT.

This clonotype was counted at least ten times. J is TRBJ1-1 and V is TRBV5-5; D possibly corresponds to TRBD1 (6 bases). Trimming took off 4 bases at V and 2 bases at J, with 12 bases between the two ends. CDR1 and CDR2 from the germline V gene are SGHKS and YYEKEE (reference sequence). The CDR3 extends over 14 amino acids. CDR3 residues: CASSPGTLNTEAFF. CDR3 nucleotides: TGTGCCAGCAGCCCCGGGACACTAAACACTGAAGCTTTCTTT.

This chain joins TRBV7-9 and TRBJ2-3; 10 positions match TRBD2. J was trimmed by 1 base and V by 7 bases; bases with no gene match: 2. The CDR3 is made up of 14 amino acids. CDR1 is SEHNR, CDR2 FQNEAQ, per germline (reference sequence). CDR3 in amino acids: CASIGTSGTDTQYF. The CDR3 nucleotides read TGTGCCAGCATCGGGACTAGCGGCACAGATACGCAGTATTTT.